The rows below give T cell receptor beta chains drawn from one sample of a study of control samples from healthy donors and cancer patients. The assay was immunoSEQ multiplex PCR, and TCRdb's table has in-frame clones only and misses some. The sample has about 220,000 clones; about 94% are singletons. Sequencing was done on a sample of blood. All receptors derive from a man in his fifties in good health. Both conserved end residues are part of each CDR3. The D gene is left open where the match is weak. The size of a clone is reported for some rows only, either as once, few or many, or as a class for expanded clones.

j_gene,abundance,len,d_gene,v_gene,CDR3nt,CDR3aa
TRBJ1-1,.,13,TRBD1,TRBV5-1,TGCGCCAGCGGACAGGGCGGGAACACTGAAGCTTTCTTT,CASGQGGNTEAFF
TRBJ1-2,.,15,.,TRBV28,TGTGCCAGCAGTTTAGGACAGCGCAGCAACTATGGCTACACCTTC,CASSLGQRSNYGYTF
TRBJ1-1,.,19,.,TRBV5-1,TGCGCCAGCAGCTTTCATTCCCGGGACCCGACAAGGATGAACACTGAAGCTTTCTTT,CASSFHSRDPTRMNTEAFF
TRBJ1-2,.,15,TRBD1,TRBV6-5,TGTGCCAGCAGCTCCACCGGGACAGCGAACTATGGCTACACCTTC,CASSSTGTANYGYTF
TRBJ1-1,.,13,.,TRBV14,TGTGCCAGCAGCCAATACGGGAGTGGTAGGGCTTTCTTT,CASSQYGSGRAFF
TRBJ2-7,once,16,TRBD1,TRBV27,TGTGCCAGCAGTTTAACACCGGACAGGGCAATCGACGAGCAGTACTTC,CASSLTPDRAIDEQYF
TRBJ1-2,.,17,TRBD1,TRBV18,TGTGCCAGCTCACCCGAGATGGTTGGCGACAGGGCCTATGGCTACACCTTC,CASSPEMVGDRAYGYTF
TRBJ1-1,few,14,TRBD1,TRBV28,TGTGCCAGCACTCCGGGACAGCTAAGCGCTGAAGCTTTCTTT,CASTPGQLSAEAFF
TRBJ2-7,.,12,.,TRBV7-9,TGTGCCAGCCGGGGGCCGGGGGACGAGCAGTACTTC,CASRGPGDEQYF
TRBJ1-6,.,16,.,TRBV7-3,TGTGCCAGCAGCCTAACCGGGACCGGAGGAGAGTCACCCCTCCACTTT,CASSLTGTGGESPLHF
TRBJ1-6,.,18,.,TRBV27,TGTGCCAGCAGTTTAAGTGGTGGAAGAGGGGTGGGAAATTCACCCCTCCACTTT,CASSLSGGRGVGNSPLHF
TRBJ2-2,.,13,.,TRBV12-5,TGTGCTAGTGGTTTGGTATCCACCGGGGAGCTGTTTTTT,CASGLVSTGELFF
TRBJ1-1,once,16,TRBD1,TRBV30,TGTGCCTGGAGTGTACGGCGACGACAGGGGAGCACTGAAGCTTTCTTT,CAWSVRRRQGSTEAFF
TRBJ1-5,.,12,.,TRBV2,TGTGCCAGCAGTGAATGGGCTCAGCCCCAGCATTTT,CASSEWAQPQHF
TRBJ2-5,.,13,TRBD1,TRBV10-3,TGTGCCACCGGGACAGGGCCTGAAGAGACCCAGTACTTC,CATGTGPEETQYF
TRBJ2-1,.,15,TRBD2,TRBV7-2,TGTGCCAGCAGCCCTGACACTAGCGGGGTGAGTGAGCAGTTCTTC,CASSPDTSGVSEQFF
TRBJ2-7,once,21,.,TRBV21-1,TGTGCCACCTCAGAACCGAGGATATCGCGAATCTCTAATTTTTCCCTCTACGAGCAGTACTTC,CATSEPRISRISNFSLYEQYF
TRBJ2-4,.,14,.,TRBV4-3,TGCGCCAGCAGCCAAGAACAGGGGGGGAACATTCAGTACTTC,CASSQEQGGNIQYF
TRBJ1-1,.,10,.,TRBV29-1,TGCAGCGTCCAGATAGGGGAAGCTTTCTTT,CSVQIGEAFF
TRBJ2-7,.,12,TRBD1,TRBV29-1,TGCAGCGTTTCCGGGACAGGGAACGAGCAGTACTTC,CSVSGTGNEQYF
TRBJ2-1,.,15,.,TRBV14,TGTGCCAGCAGCCAAGGGCTTGCCAGATACAATGAGCAGTTCTTC,CASSQGLARYNEQFF
TRBJ1-2,.,16,.,TRBV6-1,TGTGCCAGCAGTGAAGCTTCGACAGCGACCAACTATGGCTACACCTTC,CASSEASTATNYGYTF
TRBJ2-1,.,15,TRBD2,TRBV5-4,TGTGCCAGCAGCTTAGCGGGGAGCTCCTACAATGAGCAGTTCTTC,CASSLAGSSYNEQFF
TRBJ1-6,.,13,.,TRBV30,TGTGCCTGGGTTAGCTCCTATAATTCACCCCTCCACTTT,CAWVSSYNSPLHF
TRBJ2-7,.,15,.,TRBV6-6,TGTGCCAGCAGTACCCCGGGTCCCGGGTCCTACGAGCAGTACTTC,CASSTPGPGSYEQYF
TRBJ2-5,.,12,.,TRBV5-4,TGTGCCAGCAACCTCCCACAAGAGACCCAGTACTTC,CASNLPQETQYF
TRBJ2-2,.,17,.,TRBV3-1/TRBV3-2,TGTGCCAGCAGACTGGGAAGATCCTTACTCTCGGCCGGGGAGCTGTTTTTT,CASRLGRSLLSAGELFF